This T cell receptor (beta chain) came from a study of cytomegalovirus exposure and HLA in healthy donors. Study details: Of all 360 or so donors who were genotyped, 75% to 90% belonged to the Caucasian-associated ancestry cluster. Study observations and caveats: Sequencing likely generated an artifact that appeared as a cluster of highly shared sequence variants. Analysis was performed later, and it showed HLA-associated TCR beta chains to be more clonally expanded than equally common others.

Germline CDR1 SGHNT, CDR2 YYREEE (reference sequence). V was pared by 0 bases and J by 2 bases, with 4 bases of the junction left unmatched. The CDR3 is made up of 16 amino acids. In the case of this clone: Its cognate antigen is unknown.

Amplification used 60 Vbeta primers and 13 Jbeta primers. The table came from immunoSEQ multiplex PCR; TCRdb's copy has only in-frame clones and leaves some out. The data contain about 250,000 clones, 65% to 85% of them seen just once; the ten biggest clones take up under 2.5%. The clonotype comes from a female donor in good health and CMV-seronegative. V usage is TRBV5-4 and J usage is TRBJ2-7; 11 nucleotides match TRBD2. The source material was PBMCs. The CDR3 here is CASSLDSGRAPYEQYF. The CDR3 DNA is TGTGCCAGCAGCTTGGATAGCGGGAGGGCCCCCTACGAGCAGTACTTC.